This is a list of T cell receptor beta chains from one sample in a study of shared clonotypes between healthy human individuals. Repertoires were generated with immunoSEQ multiplex PCR, while TCRdb's copy carries only in-frame clones and drops some. The table shows under 2,500,000 clones, with approximately 94% occurring only once. Input material: naive CD4+ T cells sorted from blood. These receptor sequences come from a man aged 18 to 30 in good health. The CDR3 runs from the conserved cysteine through the conserved F or W. A D gene is named only where the DNA matches it firmly. Some rows have no size entry. The others give once, few or many, or a class for an expanded clone.

d_call: -; j_call: TRBJ1-2; v_call: TRBV20-1; clone_size: -; cdr3_nt: TGCAGTGCTGGCAGGGGCGGGGGCTACACCTTC; cdr3_aa: CSAGRGGGYTF
d_call: TRBD1; j_call: TRBJ2-1; v_call: TRBV10-1; clone_size: -; cdr3_nt: TGCGCCAGCAGTAAGCGGGACAGGGAGTACAATGAGCAGTTCTTC; cdr3_aa: CASSKRDREYNEQFF
d_call: TRBD1; j_call: TRBJ2-2; v_call: TRBV5-3; clone_size: -; cdr3_nt: TGTGCCAGAAGCCTCCGGGACAGGGGGAATGCGAACACCGGGGAGCTGTTTTTT; cdr3_aa: CARSLRDRGNANTGELFF
d_call: TRBD2; j_call: TRBJ2-7; v_call: TRBV4-3; clone_size: -; cdr3_nt: TGCGCCAGCAGCCAAGGTCTAGCGGGGTCCTACGAGCAGTACTTC; cdr3_aa: CASSQGLAGSYEQYF
d_call: -; j_call: TRBJ2-4; v_call: TRBV29-1; clone_size: once; cdr3_nt: TGCAGCGTTGATTCCCTTACTACTAGTCAGAACATTCAGTACTTC; cdr3_aa: CSVDSLTTSQNIQYF
d_call: TRBD1; j_call: TRBJ2-5; v_call: TRBV5-1; clone_size: -; cdr3_nt: TGCGCCAGCAGCTTTGGGGACAGGGGGCTAGAGACCCAGTACTTC; cdr3_aa: CASSFGDRGLETQYF
d_call: TRBD1; j_call: TRBJ2-1; v_call: TRBV18; clone_size: -; cdr3_nt: TGTGCCAGCTCACCGGGACAGTACAATGAGCAGTTCTTC; cdr3_aa: CASSPGQYNEQFF
d_call: TRBD1; j_call: TRBJ1-4; v_call: TRBV2; clone_size: -; cdr3_nt: TGTGCCAGCAGTAGGACAGGGTTAGGTGAAAAACTGTTTTTT; cdr3_aa: CASSRTGLGEKLFF
d_call: TRBD2; j_call: TRBJ2-2; v_call: TRBV10-2; clone_size: -; cdr3_nt: TGCGCCAGCAGACTTAGCGGGGGGAACACCGGGGAGCTGTTTTTT; cdr3_aa: CASRLSGGNTGELFF
d_call: -; j_call: TRBJ2-5; v_call: TRBV30; clone_size: -; cdr3_nt: TGTGCCTGGTCTGAAGCCGGGGTATCGCCTCGGTACTTC; cdr3_aa: CAWSEAGVSPRYF
d_call: -; j_call: TRBJ1-4; v_call: TRBV7-9; clone_size: -; cdr3_nt: TGTGCCAGCAGCCCCTCAGCGACAACGGGTGAAAAACTGTTTTTT; cdr3_aa: CASSPSATTGEKLFF
d_call: -; j_call: TRBJ1-6; v_call: TRBV2; clone_size: -; cdr3_nt: TGTGCCAGCAGTGGACAGCCAAATTCACCCCTCCACTTT; cdr3_aa: CASSGQPNSPLHF
d_call: TRBD1; j_call: TRBJ1-2; v_call: TRBV7-2; clone_size: -; cdr3_nt: TGTGCCAGCAGCCAACGCCAGGGGGGGAGAGGCTACACCTTC; cdr3_aa: CASSQRQGGRGYTF
d_call: TRBD1; j_call: TRBJ1-4; v_call: TRBV27; clone_size: -; cdr3_nt: TGTGCCAGCAGAGGACAGGGAGGGGGTGAAAAACTGTTTTTT; cdr3_aa: CASRGQGGGEKLFF
d_call: -; j_call: TRBJ2-1; v_call: TRBV2; clone_size: -; cdr3_nt: TGTGCCAGCAGTGAAGCGCTTCGGGCGGGGTCGGGCCTGGATGAGCAGTTCTTC; cdr3_aa: CASSEALRAGSGLDEQFF
d_call: -; j_call: TRBJ2-7; v_call: TRBV18; clone_size: -; cdr3_nt: TGTGCCAGCTCACCGGGGGGCCCCTACGAGCAGTACTTC; cdr3_aa: CASSPGGPYEQYF
d_call: -; j_call: TRBJ1-2; v_call: TRBV6-5; clone_size: -; cdr3_nt: TGTGCCAGCAGTACCGGGGATGGCTACACCTTC; cdr3_aa: CASSTGDGYTF
d_call: -; j_call: TRBJ2-7; v_call: TRBV27; clone_size: once; cdr3_nt: TGTGCCAGCAGTTTAGGGCAGGGTCCCTACGAGCAGTACTTC; cdr3_aa: CASSLGQGPYEQYF
d_call: -; j_call: TRBJ2-3; v_call: TRBV7-9; clone_size: -; cdr3_nt: TGTGCCAGCAGCTCGTACAGAATGGATACGCAGTATTTT; cdr3_aa: CASSSYRMDTQYF
d_call: -; j_call: TRBJ1-2; v_call: TRBV6-1; clone_size: -; cdr3_nt: TGTGCCAGCAGTGAAATAGGCTATGGCTACACCTTC; cdr3_aa: CASSEIGYGYTF
d_call: -; j_call: TRBJ1-4; v_call: TRBV7-9; clone_size: -; cdr3_nt: TGTGCCAGCAGCTTAGAGGATGTTACTAATGAAAAACTGTTTTTT; cdr3_aa: CASSLEDVTNEKLFF
d_call: TRBD2; j_call: TRBJ2-3; v_call: TRBV18; clone_size: -; cdr3_nt: TGTGCCAGCTCACCCCCGTTAGCGGGAGTAAGGGATACGCAGTATTTT; cdr3_aa: CASSPPLAGVRDTQYF
d_call: -; j_call: TRBJ2-3; v_call: TRBV7-2; clone_size: -; cdr3_nt: TGTGCCAGCAGCACCCGGGCAGATACGCAGTATTTT; cdr3_aa: CASSTRADTQYF